The 27 T cell receptor beta chains reported below all come from one sample, sequenced in a study of blood T cell repertoires in COVID-19. The method was immunoSEQ multiplex PCR; TCRdb's version includes in-frame clones alone and lacks a portion of them. The table has under 80,000 clones, roughly 90% seen once. The sequencing sample was made of peripheral blood. The receptors derive from a human donor in a cohort sampled during active COVID-19.

This sequence joins TRBV14 and TRBJ2-7; 8 nucleotides line up with TRBD2. J was trimmed by 4 bases and V by 1 base; bases with no gene match: 0. The CDR3 consists of 13 residues. CDR1 and CDR2 (germline): SGHDN, FVKESK. The DNA of the CDR3 is TGTGCCAGCAGCCAAGGACTAGCGTACGAGCAGTACTTC. This codes for CASSQGLAYEQYF.

The chain joins TRBV3-1 (or the pseudogene TRBV3-2) to TRBJ1-5, with D possibly TRBD1 on 6 matching bases. The CDR3 runs 14 residues. The V gene lost 0 bases and the J gene lost 6 bases, with 9 bases spanning the gap. The V gene's germline CDR1 is LGHDT and CDR2 YNNKEL (reference sequence). Written as DNA, the CDR3 is TGTGCCAGCAGCCAAGAGGGGGCGGGTCAGCCCCAGCATTTT. Protein product: CASSQEGAGQPQHF.

This clone was observed a few times. This chain links TRBV5-4 with TRBJ2-1; TRBD2 matches 8 bases. The trim removed 1 base at V and 8 bases at J, leaving 11 bases unmatched. This CDR3 is 16 amino acids long. Germline CDR1 and CDR2: SGHNT and YYREEE (reference sequence). The CDR3 sequence: CASSLKWREVGHEQFF. CDR3 nucleotides: TGTGCCAGCAGCTTGAAGTGGCGGGAGGTTGGCCATGAGCAGTTCTTC.

V usage is TRBV6-5 and J usage is TRBJ2-7; 10 positions agree with TRBD2. V shed 5 bases, J shed 7 bases, and the junction held 8 bases outside the gene matches. Germline V gene sequence: CDR1 MNHEY, CDR2 SVGAGI. This CDR3 has 14 amino acids. The CDR3 spells CASSTGLASREQYF. The CDR3, as DNA: TGTGCCAGCAGTACGGGACTAGCGTCAAGGGAGCAGTACTTC.

This clone was observed a single time. The rearrangement joins TRBV7-2 to TRBJ2-3; D might be TRBD2 (7 bases). Trimming left V 7 bases short and J 4 bases short, with 18 bases between. This CDR3 region has 15 residues. Germline V gene sequence: CDR1 SGHTA, CDR2 FQGNSA. The chain's CDR3 is CASTLGGARADTQYF. In DNA, the CDR3 is TGTGCCAGCACCCTGGGGGGGGCTCGGGCAGATACGCAGTATTTT.

The CDR3 is CASSPPRGRQYNEQFF. As DNA, the CDR3 is TGTGCCAGCAGCCCACCAAGAGGGCGACAATACAATGAGCAGTTCTTC. This chain joins TRBV7-9 and TRBJ2-1, with D maybe TRBD2 (5 bases). The CDR3 is 16 residues long. Germline V gene sequence: CDR1 SEHNR, CDR2 FQNEAQ (reference sequence). The V and J ends lost 5 bases and 4 bases respectively, with 18 bases between them. The whole variable domain, remainder taken from reference TRBV7-9 and TRBJ2-1, is DTGVSQNPRHKITKRGQNVTFRCDPISEHNRLYWYRQTLGQGPEFLTYFQNEAQLEKSRLLSDRFSAERPKGSFSTLEIQRTEQGDSAMYLCASSPPRGRQYNEQFFGPGTRLTVL.

This clone was found once. The chain has TRBV6-2 or TRBV6-3 and TRBJ1-1, with D maybe TRBD1 (5 bases). V was shortened by 0 bases and J by 4 bases, with 12 bases between the two germline ends. This CDR3 has 15 amino acids. Looked up from germline, CDR1 is MNHEY and CDR2 is SVGEGT. The CDR3 protein is CASSYSGKGITEAFF. In DNA, the CDR3 is TGTGCCAGCAGTTACTCGGGTAAGGGGATCACTGAAGCTTTCTTT.

The CDR3 coding sequence is TGTGCCACCACCGGGACAGGGTATGGCTACACCTTC. This sequence encodes CATTGTGYGYTF. The chain recombines TRBV19 with TRBJ1-2; 9 bases are a match to TRBD1. Germline loops: CDR1 LNHDA, CDR2 SQIVND (reference sequence). V lost 10 bases, J lost 5 bases, and 5 bases stayed unmatched. CDR3 length equals 12 residues.

The chain recombines TRBV29-1 with TRBJ2-5, with D possibly TRBD1 on 6 matching bases. Germline-derived CDR1 and CDR2 are SQVTM and ANQGSEA. The CDR3 covers 15 residues. Trimming stripped 5 bases from V and 2 bases from J, with 18 bases between. The CDR3 reads CSVSRTGTPQETQYF. The DNA of the CDR3 is TGCAGCGTTTCGCGAACCGGGACACCACAAGAGACCCAGTACTTC.

In this sample, this clone turned up once. The chain employs TRBV12-3 or TRBV12-4 and TRBJ2-7; TRBD2 might be the D (6 bases). V was shortened by 4 bases and J by 5 bases, with 6 bases between the two germline ends. The CDR3 consists of 11 residues. DNA for the CDR3: TGTGCCAGCAGTTGGGGGGACGAGCAGTACTTC. Protein: CASSWGDEQYF.

This chain joins TRBV5-1 and TRBJ1-1; possibly TRBD1 for D (5 bases). CDR1 is SGHRS and CDR2 is YFSETQ in the germline V gene. Trimming removed 1 base at V and 4 bases at J, with 8 bases between. The CDR3 loop spans 13 amino acids. CDR3 amino acids: CASSLSGGTEAFF. CDR3 nucleotide sequence: TGCGCCAGCAGCTTGTCCGGGGGCACTGAAGCTTTCTTT.

The rearrangement links TRBV6-6 to TRBJ1-2, with TRBD1 matching over 9 bases. This CDR3 has 14 amino acids. Per the germline V gene, CDR1 is MNHNY and CDR2 is SVGAGI (reference sequence). J lost 4 bases, V lost 0 bases, and 0 bases had no gene match. CDR3 sequence: CASSYSGQGYGYTF. The DNA of the CDR3 is TGTGCCAGCAGTTACTCGGGACAGGGCTATGGCTACACCTTC.

This clone was picked up one time. The CDR3 bases are TGTGCCAGCAGTACTAGCTTGGGCACTGAAGCTTTCTTT. Its translation: CASSTSLGTEAFF. J is TRBJ1-1 and V is TRBV14; D uncertain. V dropped 6 bases and J dropped 4 bases, with 12 bases sitting between them. In germline, CDR1 is SGHDN, CDR2 FVKESK. The CDR3 runs to 13 residues.

The chain combines TRBV11-3 with TRBJ2-5; D remains unclear. Trimming removed 3 bases from V and 2 bases from J, with 7 bases in between. Per germline, CDR1 SGHNT and CDR2 YENEEA. This CDR3 is built from 13 residues. In nucleotides, the CDR3 is TGTGCCAGCAGCTTGGAGACTCAAGAGACCCAGTACTTC. Translation: CASSLETQETQYF.

The chain combines TRBV29-1 with TRBJ1-4, with 7 bases aligning to TRBD1. This CDR3 contains 13 residues. The ends lost 6 bases at V and 4 bases at J; junction bases unmatched: 5. The germline CDR1 and CDR2 sequences are SQVTM and ANQGSEA. The CDR3 region is CSVSGGLNEKLFF. CDR3 bases: TGCAGCGTCTCAGGGGGACTTAATGAAAAACTGTTTTTT.

The gene calls are TRBV12-3 or TRBV12-4 and TRBJ1-1; 8 bases are a match to TRBD1. The CDR3 contains 13 residues. J lost 7 bases, V lost 7 bases, and 8 bases had no gene match. The CDR3 here is CASTTDRAVEAFF. CDR3 in DNA: TGTGCCAGCACTACGGACAGGGCCGTTGAAGCTTTCTTT.

V gene TRBV15 combines with J gene TRBJ1-2; no definite D call. Trimming removed 0 bases at V and 0 bases at J, with 8 bases between. This CDR3 has 15 amino acids. CDR1 and CDR2 (germline): LNHNV, YYDKDF (reference sequence). The CDR3 is CATSRDLAANYGYTF. The CDR3 coding sequence is TGTGCCACCAGCAGAGATTTGGCCGCTAACTATGGCTACACCTTC.

The chain joins TRBV6-5 to TRBJ1-2; a weak D match, TRBD1 (6 bases). This CDR3 comprises 13 residues. Trimming left V 5 bases short and J 7 bases short, with 14 bases between. In germline, CDR1 is MNHEY, CDR2 SVGAGI. Here the CDR3 DNA reads TGTGCCAGCAGTCGGACAGCAAGGGGTGGCTACACCTTC. This encodes CASSRTARGGYTF.

The chain combines TRBV6-5 with TRBJ2-7; 7 bases agree with TRBD1. The CDR3 is made up of 14 amino acids. Germline V gene data show CDR1 as MNHEY and CDR2 as SVGAGI. J was trimmed by 3 bases and V by 4 bases; bases with no gene match: 6. CDR3 in amino acids: CASSFDRDSYEQYF. The CDR3 DNA reads TGTGCCAGCAGTTTTGACCGGGACAGCTACGAGCAGTACTTC.

This clone was detected only once. This chain links TRBV28 with TRBJ2-7; D may be TRBD1 (6 bases). This CDR3 region has 11 residues. Germline V CDR1 and CDR2: MDHEN, SYDVKM. The ends were cut back, 7 bases at V and 6 bases at J, with 10 bases in the middle. Here the CDR3 DNA reads TGTGCCAGCACAGGGGTAGCCGAGCAGTACTTC. Its protein is CASTGVAEQYF.

The gene calls are TRBV7-3 and TRBJ1-2; no reliable D call. The CDR3 is 13 residues long. Trimming shortened V by 1 base and J by 6 bases, and 9 bases separated the two germline ends. Germline-derived CDR1 and CDR2 are SGHTA and FQGTGA. CDR3 in DNA: TGTGCCAGCAGCTTAAGCCTCGGGGATGGCTACACCTTC. It encodes CASSLSLGDGYTF.

The chain uses TRBV19 and TRBJ1-4; D is ambiguous. With 3 bases removed from V and 1 base from J, the gap between germline ends came to 12 bases. CDR1 LNHDA and CDR2 SQIVND come from the germline V gene (reference sequence). The CDR3 is 16 amino acids. Written as DNA, the CDR3 is TGTGCCAGTAGTATGCGGCGGTCCCAAACTAATGAAAAACTGTTTTTT. Translated, it gives CASSMRRSQTNEKLFF.

This clone has only one observation. This rearrangement joins TRBV3-1 (or the pseudogene TRBV3-2) to TRBJ1-2; D is undetermined. The CDR3 has 14 amino acids. Germline V lookup: CDR1 LGHDT, CDR2 YNNKEL (reference sequence). Trimming pared 0 bases from V and 7 bases from J, leaving 12 bases between. CDR3 sequence reads: CASSQDPKGGGYTF. Here the CDR3 DNA reads TGTGCCAGCAGCCAAGATCCCAAGGGAGGTGGCTACACCTTC.

The chain combines TRBV18 with TRBJ2-1; 11 positions match TRBD2. Trimming removed 2 bases from V and 5 bases from J; junction bases left unmatched: 5. This CDR3 has 16 residues. In germline, CDR1 is KGHSH, CDR2 LQKENI. CDR3 nucleotides: TGTGCCAGCTCACCATCTATAGCGGGAGGGAACAATGAGCAGTTCTTC. Translation: CASSPSIAGGNNEQFF.

This clone was observed a handful of times. The chain carries TRBV4-1 and TRBJ2-7, with a possible D match to TRBD1 (6 bases). V lost 1 base, J lost 6 bases, and 13 bases lay in between. Per germline, CDR1 MGHRA and CDR2 YSYEKL. The CDR3 runs 14 residues. CDR3 sequence (DNA): TGCGCCAGCAGCCAAGCTACAGGGCACGTCGAGCAGTACTTC. It codes for CASSQATGHVEQYF.

This chain uses TRBV5-4 with TRBJ2-1, with 7 nucleotides matching TRBD2. Germline CDR1 and CDR2: SGHNT and YYREEE (reference sequence). V dropped 0 bases and J dropped 0; count of bases not matched to a gene: 3. This CDR3 spans 16 amino acids. CDR3: CASSLARTSSYNEQFF. In DNA, the CDR3 is TGTGCCAGCAGCTTGGCTAGGACTAGCTCCTACAATGAGCAGTTCTTC.

The chain combines TRBV11-2 with TRBJ2-1; 12 bases are a match to TRBD2. CDR1 and CDR2 from the germline V gene are SGHAT and FQNNGV. Unmatched junction bases numbered 6, after V lost 4 bases and J lost 5 bases. The CDR3 is 16 residues long. Written as DNA, the CDR3 is TGTGCCAGCAGCTCCGAGACTAGCGGGGGAGACAATGAGCAGTTCTTC. Its translation is CASSSETSGGDNEQFF.